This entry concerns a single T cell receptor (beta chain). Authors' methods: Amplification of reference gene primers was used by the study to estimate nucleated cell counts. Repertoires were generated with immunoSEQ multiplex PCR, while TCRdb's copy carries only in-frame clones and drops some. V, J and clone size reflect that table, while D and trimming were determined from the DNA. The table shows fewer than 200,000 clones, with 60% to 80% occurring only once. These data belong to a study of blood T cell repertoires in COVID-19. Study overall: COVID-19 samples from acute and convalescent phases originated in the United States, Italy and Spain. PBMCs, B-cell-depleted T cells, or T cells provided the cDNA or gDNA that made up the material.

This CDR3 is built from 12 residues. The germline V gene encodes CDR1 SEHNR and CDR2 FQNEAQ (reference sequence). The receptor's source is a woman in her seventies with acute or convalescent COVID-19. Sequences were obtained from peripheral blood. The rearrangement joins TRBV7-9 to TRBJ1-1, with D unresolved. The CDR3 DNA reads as TGTTCTGCTGGTACGAGGAACACTGAAGCTTTCTTT. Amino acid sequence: CSAGTRNTEAFF.